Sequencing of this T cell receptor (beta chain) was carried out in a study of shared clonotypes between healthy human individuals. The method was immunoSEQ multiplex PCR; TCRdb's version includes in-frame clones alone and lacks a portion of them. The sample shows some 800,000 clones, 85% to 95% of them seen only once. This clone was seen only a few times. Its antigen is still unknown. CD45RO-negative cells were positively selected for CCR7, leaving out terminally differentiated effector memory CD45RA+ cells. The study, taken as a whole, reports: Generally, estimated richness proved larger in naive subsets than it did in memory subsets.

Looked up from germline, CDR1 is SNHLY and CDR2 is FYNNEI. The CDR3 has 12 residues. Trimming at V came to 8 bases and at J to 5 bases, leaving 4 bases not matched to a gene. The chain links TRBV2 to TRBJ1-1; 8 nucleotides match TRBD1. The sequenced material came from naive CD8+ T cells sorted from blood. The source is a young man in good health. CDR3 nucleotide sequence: TGTGCCAGCTACAGGGGGTATACTGAAGCTTTCTTT. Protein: CASYRGYTEAFF.